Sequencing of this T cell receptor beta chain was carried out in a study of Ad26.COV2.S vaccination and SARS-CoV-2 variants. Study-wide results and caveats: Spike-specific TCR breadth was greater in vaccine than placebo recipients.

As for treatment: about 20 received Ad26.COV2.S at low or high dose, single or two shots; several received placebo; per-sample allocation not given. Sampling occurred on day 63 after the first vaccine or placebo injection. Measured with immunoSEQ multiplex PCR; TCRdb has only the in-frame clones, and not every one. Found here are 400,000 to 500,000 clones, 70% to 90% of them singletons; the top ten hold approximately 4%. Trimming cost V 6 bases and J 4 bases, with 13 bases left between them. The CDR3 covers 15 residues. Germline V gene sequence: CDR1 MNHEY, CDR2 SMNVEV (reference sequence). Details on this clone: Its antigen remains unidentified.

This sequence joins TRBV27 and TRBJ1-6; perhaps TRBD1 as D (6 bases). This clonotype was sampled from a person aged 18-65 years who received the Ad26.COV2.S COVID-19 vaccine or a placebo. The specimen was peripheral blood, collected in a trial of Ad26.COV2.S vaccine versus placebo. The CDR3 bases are TGTGCCAGCAGGGAGGGGGGGGGATATAATTCACCCCTCCACTTT. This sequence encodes CASREGGGYNSPLHF.